These 21 T cell receptor beta chains were all obtained from the same sample, sequenced in a study of radiation and T cells in renal cell carcinoma. Clones were read by immunoSEQ multiplex PCR, and TCRdb kept only the in-frame ones, dropping some. This sample has over 60,000 clones, with around 78% found just once. Time point denoted: blood 2 weeks post-SBRT. Stated treatment: 15 Gy SBRT to primary tumor, nephrectomy 4 weeks later. Sequencing was performed on blood, taken from a patient whose treatment included radiotherapy and nephrectomy. The receptors derive from a man in his 60s with renal cell carcinoma.

The chain has TRBV6-1 and TRBJ2-7, with 9 bases that match TRBD1. The CDR3 has 13 amino acids. V gave up 4 bases and J gave up 7 bases; unmatched junction bases: 5. The germline CDR1 and CDR2 sequences are MNHNS and SASEGT. The CDR3 spells CASSGQGVGEQYV. Written as DNA, the CDR3 is TGTGCCAGCAGTGGACAGGGGGTGGGGGAGCAGTACGTC.

The chain links TRBV11-2 to TRBJ2-5, with 8 bases matching TRBD2. V was clipped by 5 bases and J by 7 bases; unmatched bases: 9. The CDR3 contains 14 residues. CDR1 is SGHAT, CDR2 FQNNGV, per germline. The DNA of the CDR3 is TGTGCCAGCAGCCTTCGAGCGGGGGAAGGGACCCAGTACTTC. This codes for CASSLRAGEGTQYF.

The V call is TRBV20-1, the J call TRBJ2-1; the D gene is possibly TRBD2 (5 bases). V gave up 5 bases and J gave up 12 bases, with 14 bases separating them. The germline CDR1 and CDR2 sequences are DFQATT and SNEGSKA (reference sequence). The CDR3 extends over 11 amino acids. CDR3 residues: CSAPGKGAQFF. CDR3 in DNA: TGCAGTGCTCCCGGTAAGGGAGCGCAGTTCTTC.

This chain joins TRBV30 and TRBJ2-7, with a possible D match to TRBD2 (5 bases). Per germline, CDR1 GTSNPN and CDR2 SVGIG (reference sequence). The CDR3 has 14 amino acids. The germline V and J ends were trimmed by 6 bases and 2 bases, with 17 bases remaining between them. In DNA form, the CDR3 reads TGTGCCTGCCCCCTATACGAGGGTCCCTACGAGCAGTACGTC. Its protein is CACPLYEGPYEQYV.

The V gene is TRBV7-9, the J gene TRBJ1-2, with no clear D. From germline, CDR1 is SEHNR and CDR2 FQNEAQ (reference sequence). This CDR3 is 14 amino acids long. Trimming took 2 bases from V and 6 from J, leaving 13 bases between them. CDR3 residues: CASSLSQGSDGYTF. DNA for the CDR3: TGTGCCAGCAGCTTATCCCAAGGCTCTGATGGCTACACCTTC.

The chain joins TRBV2 to TRBJ2-1; D call uncertain. CDR1 is SNHLY and CDR2 is FYNNEI in the germline V gene. This CDR3 spans 12 amino acids. Between the trimmed V and J ends, which lost 1 base and 12 bases, there was a span of 10 bases. CDR3 loop: CASSEGSGRQFF. The CDR3 nucleotides read TGTGCCAGCAGTGAAGGGTCAGGCCGGCAGTTCTTC.

The CDR3 protein is CASSGRQGPGDGDEQFF. CDR3 coding DNA: TGTGCCAGCAGCGGTAGACAGGGTCCGGGCGACGGGGATGAGCAGTTCTTC. The V gene is TRBV7-2, the J gene TRBJ2-1, with 7 bases fitting TRBD1. The CDR3 runs 17 residues. CDR1 is SGHTA, CDR2 FQGNSA, per germline. Trimming took 5 bases from V and 8 from J; bases not matched to a gene: 18.

As concerns this clone: Other DNA sequences in this sample translate to the same CDR3. V usage is TRBV6-1 and J usage is TRBJ2-7; 7 bases are shared with TRBD2. The V gene end was trimmed by 3 bases and the J gene end by 0 bases; junction bases not matched to a gene: 5. The CDR3 totals 15 residues. Germline-derived CDR1 and CDR2 are MNHNS and SASEGT. CDR3: CASSDPREDSYEQYV. CDR3 DNA sequence: TGTGCCAGCAGTGACCCCCGGGAGGACTCCTACGAGCAGTACGTC.

This clone occurred many times. The chain is built from TRBV6-4 and TRBJ2-3; no firm D call. Trimming stripped 4 bases from V and 7 bases from J, with 15 bases between. The CDR3 sequence is 14 residues long. Germline V gene lookup returns CDR1 MRHNA and CDR2 SNTAGT. The CDR3 nucleotides read TGTGCCAGCAGTGCTCTCGCCCGGGCCCATACGCAGTATTTT. Protein sequence: CASSALARAHTQYF.

This clone appeared a single time. This chain joins TRBV19 and TRBJ1-1; possible D gene TRBD1, 5 bases. The germline V gene encodes CDR1 LNHDA and CDR2 SQIVND (reference sequence). The length of the CDR3 is 13 residues. V lost 11 bases and J lost 3, with 16 bases in between. Here the CDR3 reads CAGSRRGDTEAFF. CDR3 DNA: TGTGCCGGATCCCGGAGGGGCGACACTGAAGCTTTCTTT.

The CDR3 protein is CATSSPVGFQETQYF. The CDR3 region has the DNA TGTGCCACCAGCAGTCCAGTGGGATTCCAAGAGACCCAGTACTTC. V gene TRBV15 combines with J gene TRBJ2-5; D is undetermined. Trimming took off 3 bases at V and 1 base at J, with 12 bases between the two ends. This CDR3 spans 15 amino acids. CDR1 and CDR2 (germline): LNHNV, YYDKDF (reference sequence).

The chain uses TRBV30 and TRBJ1-6; no firm D call. The CDR3 is 14 residues long. Germline CDR1 reads GTSNPN; CDR2 reads SVGIG (reference sequence). Trimming pared 0 bases from V and 8 bases from J, leaving 11 bases between. The CDR3 sequence is CAWSVQIVDSPLHF. The CDR3 DNA reads TGTGCCTGGAGTGTACAGATCGTGGATTCACCCCTCCACTTT.

This clone was detected once. The chain couples TRBV6-1 to TRBJ1-5; D unresolved. This CDR3 contains 13 residues. CDR1 MNHNS and CDR2 SASEGT come from the germline V gene. V lost 5 bases, J lost 0 bases, and 5 bases lay in between. For the CDR3, the DNA is TGTGCCAGCAGTCTTAATAGCAATCAGCCCCAGCATTTT. Translating it yields CASSLNSNQPQHF.

This clone showed up just once. The V gene is TRBV7-8, the J gene TRBJ2-7; no clear D gene. Germline loops: CDR1 SGHVS, CDR2 FQNEAQ. V was shortened by 1 base and J by 4 bases, with 11 bases between the two germline ends. This CDR3 contains 14 residues. The DNA for the CDR3 is TGTGCCAGCAGCTTAGTGAAGGGTGCTTACGAGCAGTACGTC. This codes for CASSLVKGAYEQYV.

The chain couples TRBV19 to TRBJ1-1; D ambiguous. Looked up from germline, CDR1 is LNHDA and CDR2 is SQIVND (reference sequence). V shed 3 bases and J shed 0 bases, with 5 bases lying between them. The CDR3 extends over 13 amino acids. The CDR3 bases are TGTGCCAGTAGTATTACCATGAACACTGAAGCTTTCTTT. Protein product: CASSITMNTEAFF.

The chain carries TRBV5-8 and TRBJ1-2; TRBD1 matches 10 bases. V trimming: 4 bases; J trimming: 7 bases; junction bases outside the gene matches: 7. CDR3 length: 14 amino acids. CDR1 is SGHTS, CDR2 YDEGEE, per germline. Written as DNA, the CDR3 is TGTGCCAGCAGCCCTAGGGACAGGGGACTTGGCTACACCTTC. As protein: CASSPRDRGLGYTF.

The DNA for the CDR3 is TGCGCCAGCAGCAGTGAAGGACAGGGTTTATCTGAAGCTTTCTTT. Translation gives CASSSEGQGLSEAFF. This rearrangement joins TRBV5-1 to TRBJ1-1, with TRBD1 identical over 8 bases. Germline V gene data show CDR1 as SGHRS and CDR2 as YFSETQ. Trimming at V came to 4 bases and at J to 6 bases, leaving 11 bases not matched to a gene. This CDR3 contains 15 residues. Variable domain in full (rest from reference TRBV5-1 and TRBJ1-1): KAGVTQTPRYLIKTRGQQVTLSCSPISGHRSVSWYQQTPGQGLQFLFEYFSETQRNKGNFPGRFSGRQFSNSRSEMNVSTLELGDSALYLCASSSEGQGLSEAFFGQGTRLTVV.

V usage is TRBV19 and J usage is TRBJ1-4; D call uncertain. V was cut by 4 bases and J by 5 bases, with 17 bases left in between. The length of the CDR3 is 16 residues. Germline V lookup: CDR1 LNHDA, CDR2 SQIVND (reference sequence). The CDR3 DNA sequence: TGTGCCAGTAGTAGTCCCTCGGGGTCCCGGAATGAAAAACTGTTTTTT. Its protein is CASSSPSGSRNEKLFF.

This chain connects TRBV9 to TRBJ1-3, with 9 positions matching TRBD1. This CDR3 has 17 residues. The V and J ends lost 1 base and 0 bases, in that order; junction bases with no gene match: 5. CDR1 and CDR2 (germline): SGDLS, YYNGEE. The CDR3: CASSVRTGDFSGNTIYF. CDR3 coding DNA: TGTGCCAGCAGCGTAAGGACAGGGGATTTCTCTGGAAACACCATATATTTT.

V is TRBV10-2 and J is TRBJ1-5, with D perhaps matching TRBD1 (6 bases). Germline CDR1 reads WSHSY; CDR2 reads SAAADI. Deletions cut 6 bases from V and 0 bases from J, with 12 bases between. The CDR3 totals 15 residues. CDR3 amino acids: CASRPGQNSNQPQHF. In DNA, the CDR3 is TGCGCCAGCAGGCCGGGACAAAATAGCAATCAGCCCCAGCATTTT.

V gene TRBV19 combines with J gene TRBJ2-7, with D possibly being TRBD2 (5 bases). V lost 3 bases and J 7 bases, leaving 13 bases between the germline ends. CDR1 and CDR2 from the germline V gene are LNHDA and SQIVND (reference sequence). The CDR3 runs 13 residues. For the CDR3, the DNA is TGTGCCAGTAGTATTTCGTATACGGGGGAGCAGTACTTC. Its translation is CASSISYTGEQYF.